These T cell receptor beta chains were read from a single sample in a study of blood T cells in healthy people across ages. Each CDR3 protein gets one entry after TCRdb re-called the 5' RACE reads with MiXCR. The table lists roughly 800,000 distinct CDR3 sequences, 58% of them singletons, with roughly 20% in the top ten. The specimen was blood. The receptor set was obtained from a man aged 25-40 years in good health. Both conserved end residues are part of each CDR3. A D gene is named only where the DNA matches it firmly. A clone size is listed for some rows: how often the clone was seen (once, few, many), or a class if it is expanded.

d_gene: NA
j_gene: TRBJ1-5
abundance: NA
v_gene: TRBV10-3
CDR3nt: TGTGTCATCAGTGCCGGGACTTATCAGCCCCAGCATTTT
CDR3aa: CVISAGTYQPQHF

d_gene: NA
j_gene: TRBJ2-7
abundance: NA
v_gene: TRBV7-2
CDR3nt: TGTGCCAGCAGCTTACTAGAATCATACGAGCAGTACTTC
CDR3aa: CASSLLESYEQYF

d_gene: NA
j_gene: TRBJ2-7
abundance: NA
v_gene: TRBV6-2/TRBV6-3
CDR3nt: TGTGCCAGCAGTTACAGTCAGGACCCCTACGAGCAGTACTTC
CDR3aa: CASSYSQDPYEQYF

d_gene: NA
j_gene: TRBJ2-4
abundance: NA
v_gene: TRBV7-2
CDR3nt: TGTGCCAGCAGCCCCCGACTAGTGGTCCAAAACATTCAGTACTTC
CDR3aa: CASSPRLVVQNIQYF

d_gene: NA
j_gene: TRBJ2-7
abundance: NA
v_gene: TRBV6-2/TRBV6-3
CDR3nt: TGTGCCAGCTTCTGGACAGCTAATTCCTACGAGCAGTACTTC
CDR3aa: CASFWTANSYEQYF

d_gene: TRBD1
j_gene: TRBJ2-7
abundance: once
v_gene: TRBV20-1
CDR3nt: TGCAGTGCTAACTGGACAGGGGTGAGCTCCTACGAGCAGTACTTC
CDR3aa: CSANWTGVSSYEQYF

d_gene: TRBD1
j_gene: TRBJ2-7
abundance: many
v_gene: TRBV4-3
CDR3nt: TGCGCCAGCAGCCAAGGGGGGGTCTCAGGGGGCATCTACGAGCAGTACTTC
CDR3aa: CASSQGGVSGGIYEQYF

d_gene: NA
j_gene: TRBJ2-4
abundance: NA
v_gene: TRBV20-1
CDR3nt: TGCAGTGCTAGAGACGGCAGCCAGGTAGAAGGCAAAAACATTCAGTACTTC
CDR3aa: CSARDGSQVEGKNIQYF

d_gene: TRBD1
j_gene: TRBJ1-2
abundance: few
v_gene: TRBV20-1
CDR3nt: TGCAGTGCTGCCTCCACAGGGGACTATGGCTACACCTTC
CDR3aa: CSAASTGDYGYTF

d_gene: TRBD2
j_gene: TRBJ2-7
abundance: NA
v_gene: TRBV28
CDR3nt: TGTGCCAGCAGGGGAGCGGGAGGCCGGAGCTCCTACGAGCAGTACTTC
CDR3aa: CASRGAGGRSSYEQYF

d_gene: NA
j_gene: TRBJ2-5
abundance: NA
v_gene: TRBV7-2
CDR3nt: TGTGCCAGCAGCTTAGTTTGGCAGGGTGAGACCCAGTACTTC
CDR3aa: CASSLVWQGETQYF

d_gene: NA
j_gene: TRBJ1-5
abundance: NA
v_gene: TRBV29-1
CDR3nt: TGCAGCGTTCGCGGGGACCGCAATCAGCCCCAGCATTTT
CDR3aa: CSVRGDRNQPQHF

d_gene: TRBD2
j_gene: TRBJ2-1
abundance: NA
v_gene: TRBV6-2/TRBV6-3
CDR3nt: TGTGCCAGCGGCACAGCGGGAAACTCCTACAATGAGCAGTTCTTC
CDR3aa: CASGTAGNSYNEQFF

d_gene: TRBD1
j_gene: TRBJ2-2
abundance: once
v_gene: TRBV4-3
CDR3nt: TGCGCCAGCAGCCAAGGCCCTTACGACAGGGGGCTTGGCACCGGGGAGCTGTTTTTT
CDR3aa: CASSQGPYDRGLGTGELFF

d_gene: NA
j_gene: TRBJ1-1
abundance: NA
v_gene: TRBV7-9
CDR3nt: TGTGCCAGCAGCTTTAGTTTTAACGGTGGCGCTTTCTTT
CDR3aa: CASSFSFNGGAFF

d_gene: NA
j_gene: TRBJ2-6
abundance: NA
v_gene: TRBV25-1
CDR3nt: TGTGCCAGCAGTGAAATTGAAGGGTCTGGGGCCAACGTCCTGACTTTC
CDR3aa: CASSEIEGSGANVLTF

d_gene: TRBD1
j_gene: TRBJ2-3
abundance: few
v_gene: TRBV5-6
CDR3nt: TGTGCCAGCAGCGACCGGGACAGGGGGTTGGATACGCAGTATTTT
CDR3aa: CASSDRDRGLDTQYF

d_gene: NA
j_gene: TRBJ2-3
abundance: once
v_gene: TRBV4-2
CDR3nt: TGTGCCAGCAGCCAAGACGGGAGCGATACGCAGTATTTT
CDR3aa: CASSQDGSDTQYF

d_gene: NA
j_gene: TRBJ1-5
abundance: NA
v_gene: TRBV29-1
CDR3nt: TGCAGCGCCCGCGGGGGGGACAATCAGCCCCAGCATTTT
CDR3aa: CSARGGDNQPQHF

d_gene: TRBD1
j_gene: TRBJ2-4
abundance: NA
v_gene: TRBV5-4
CDR3nt: TGTGCCAGCAGCTTGGGACCGACAGGGTTGGAAAACATTCAGTACTTC
CDR3aa: CASSLGPTGLENIQYF

d_gene: NA
j_gene: TRBJ2-3
abundance: NA
v_gene: TRBV28
CDR3nt: TGTGCCAGCAAAAACGGGAAAGGCACAGATACGCAGTATTTT
CDR3aa: CASKNGKGTDTQYF

d_gene: TRBD1
j_gene: TRBJ2-1
abundance: NA
v_gene: TRBV11-3
CDR3nt: TGTGCCAGCAGCTTAGATCAAGGAGGGACAGGGTCCCCATACAATGAGCAGTTCTTC
CDR3aa: CASSLDQGGTGSPYNEQFF

d_gene: TRBD1
j_gene: TRBJ2-1
abundance: once
v_gene: TRBV15
CDR3nt: TGTGCCATCAGCAGAGATCCTGGACAGGGGTACAATGAGCAGTTCTTC
CDR3aa: CAISRDPGQGYNEQFF

d_gene: TRBD1
j_gene: TRBJ2-1
abundance: few
v_gene: TRBV20-1
CDR3nt: TGCAGTGCTGCCGGACAGGGGATTGGCAATGAGCAGTTCTTC
CDR3aa: CSAAGQGIGNEQFF

d_gene: TRBD2
j_gene: TRBJ2-3
abundance: NA
v_gene: TRBV13
CDR3nt: TGTGCCAGCAGCCCAGCGGGGGGGCTTCTAGATACGCAGTATTTT
CDR3aa: CASSPAGGLLDTQYF

d_gene: NA
j_gene: TRBJ1-1
abundance: NA
v_gene: TRBV7-9
CDR3nt: TGTGCCAGCAGCTCTGAGATGGGCACTGAAGCTTTCTTT
CDR3aa: CASSSEMGTEAFF

d_gene: NA
j_gene: TRBJ2-5
abundance: NA
v_gene: TRBV6-5
CDR3nt: TGTGCCAGCAGTCCCGGGACATTGAAGCAGTACTTC
CDR3aa: CASSPGTLKQYF

d_gene: NA
j_gene: TRBJ2-5
abundance: NA
v_gene: TRBV10-3
CDR3nt: TGTGCCATCAGTGAGATCAGGGAAGAGACCCAGTACTTC
CDR3aa: CAISEIREETQYF

d_gene: NA
j_gene: TRBJ2-7
abundance: once
v_gene: TRBV9
CDR3nt: TGTGCCAGCAGCGTAGCCCCGAGTACCGAGCAGTACTTC
CDR3aa: CASSVAPSTEQYF

d_gene: NA
j_gene: TRBJ1-2
abundance: few
v_gene: TRBV27
CDR3nt: TGTGCCAGCAGTTTTGGTGGGGGTGGGAATGGCTACACCTTC
CDR3aa: CASSFGGGGNGYTF

d_gene: TRBD1
j_gene: TRBJ2-7
abundance: once
v_gene: TRBV3-1
CDR3nt: TGTGCCAGCAGCGTCAGACAGGGGAAGTACGAGCAGTACTTC
CDR3aa: CASSVRQGKYEQYF

d_gene: TRBD1
j_gene: TRBJ2-4
abundance: NA
v_gene: TRBV6-1
CDR3nt: TGTGCCAGCAGTGACCCCGGACAGGGCTTCTCCAAAAACATTCAGTACTTC
CDR3aa: CASSDPGQGFSKNIQYF

d_gene: TRBD2
j_gene: TRBJ2-2
abundance: few
v_gene: TRBV10-3
CDR3nt: TGTGCCATCAGTGGACGGACAGCTCCTAGCGGGCCTGGAGGGGAGCTGTTTTTT
CDR3aa: CAISGRTAPSGPGGELFF

d_gene: TRBD2
j_gene: TRBJ2-1
abundance: NA
v_gene: TRBV7-2
CDR3nt: TGCGCCACCGGACTAGCGGGAGGGCACCAGTTCTTC
CDR3aa: CATGLAGGHQFF

d_gene: NA
j_gene: TRBJ2-5
abundance: NA
v_gene: TRBV10-3
CDR3nt: TGTGCCATCAAGGCGGGGTATCAGGAGACCCAGTACTTC
CDR3aa: CAIKAGYQETQYF

d_gene: NA
j_gene: TRBJ1-6
abundance: NA
v_gene: TRBV7-2
CDR3nt: TGTGCCAGCAGCTTTCAGGGGACTAAACTTAATTCACCCCTCCACTTT
CDR3aa: CASSFQGTKLNSPLHF

d_gene: NA
j_gene: TRBJ2-1
abundance: NA
v_gene: TRBV12-3/TRBV12-4
CDR3nt: TGTGCCAGCAGTTTAGGCGGTGGAGGGTATGACAATGAGCAGTTCTTC
CDR3aa: CASSLGGGGYDNEQFF

d_gene: NA
j_gene: TRBJ2-3
abundance: NA
v_gene: TRBV6-5
CDR3nt: TGTGCCAGCAGTTACTCCAACAGGGTCAGCACAGATACGCAGTATTTT
CDR3aa: CASSYSNRVSTDTQYF

d_gene: TRBD1
j_gene: TRBJ1-2
abundance: few
v_gene: TRBV7-9
CDR3nt: TGTGCCAGCAGCTACGGACAGGGGAACTATGGCTACACCTTC
CDR3aa: CASSYGQGNYGYTF

d_gene: NA
j_gene: TRBJ2-3
abundance: NA
v_gene: TRBV5-1
CDR3nt: TGCGCCAGCAGCTTGGGGAGGACTAACACAGATACGCAGTATTTT
CDR3aa: CASSLGRTNTDTQYF

d_gene: NA
j_gene: TRBJ1-1
abundance: NA
v_gene: TRBV2
CDR3nt: TGTGCCAGCAATGGGGAGGGGACTGAAGCTTTCTTT
CDR3aa: CASNGEGTEAFF

d_gene: TRBD1
j_gene: TRBJ2-7
abundance: NA
v_gene: TRBV20-1
CDR3nt: TGCAGTGCTAGAGACGTGGACAGGGTCCCCTACGAGCAGTACTTC
CDR3aa: CSARDVDRVPYEQYF

d_gene: NA
j_gene: TRBJ2-5
abundance: few
v_gene: TRBV20-1
CDR3nt: TGCAGTGCTAGTGTTCAGGGGTGGATCGGGGAGACCCAGTACTTC
CDR3aa: CSASVQGWIGETQYF

d_gene: TRBD2
j_gene: TRBJ2-7
abundance: NA
v_gene: TRBV3-1
CDR3nt: TGTGCCAGCAGCTCGACTAGCGGGAGTTCCCGCTACAATGAGCAGTACTTC
CDR3aa: CASSSTSGSSRYNEQYF

d_gene: NA
j_gene: TRBJ1-5
abundance: NA
v_gene: TRBV7-3
CDR3nt: TGTGCCAGCAGCCTCGGCCTGAGGCTGGATCAGCCCCAGCATTTT
CDR3aa: CASSLGLRLDQPQHF

d_gene: NA
j_gene: TRBJ1-1
abundance: NA
v_gene: TRBV5-1
CDR3nt: TGCGCCAGCAGCCTAGGGGTGGTCCCCGAAGCTTTCTTT
CDR3aa: CASSLGVVPEAFF

d_gene: NA
j_gene: TRBJ2-2
abundance: NA
v_gene: TRBV2
CDR3nt: TGTGCCAGCAAAGGGATACAGGGTCGCACCGGGGAGCTGTTTTTT
CDR3aa: CASKGIQGRTGELFF

d_gene: NA
j_gene: TRBJ2-7
abundance: NA
v_gene: TRBV4-3
CDR3nt: TGCGCCAGCAGCCAAGATAGGAACTCCTACGAGCAGTACTTC
CDR3aa: CASSQDRNSYEQYF

d_gene: TRBD1
j_gene: TRBJ2-1
abundance: NA
v_gene: TRBV7-9
CDR3nt: TGTGCCAGCAGCTTAAGGGCGACAGGGGATTACACCTCCTACAATGAGCAGTTCTTC
CDR3aa: CASSLRATGDYTSYNEQFF

d_gene: NA
j_gene: TRBJ2-7
abundance: NA
v_gene: TRBV7-9
CDR3nt: TGTGCCAGCAGCTTAGGTCGGCAGTTTCCGGACGAGCAGTACTTC
CDR3aa: CASSLGRQFPDEQYF

d_gene: TRBD2
j_gene: TRBJ2-7
abundance: NA
v_gene: TRBV6-2/TRBV6-3
CDR3nt: TGTGCCACCCGACGAAGCGGGGGGACCTACGAGCAGTACTTC
CDR3aa: CATRRSGGTYEQYF

d_gene: NA
j_gene: TRBJ1-2
abundance: NA
v_gene: TRBV20-1
CDR3nt: TGCAGTGCTAGAGACTGGACGAACTATGGCTACACCTTC
CDR3aa: CSARDWTNYGYTF